The rows below give T cell receptor beta chains drawn from one sample of a study of shared clonotypes between healthy human individuals. Sequenced by immunoSEQ multiplex PCR; TCRdb stores in-frame clones only, minus some. The sample lists over a million clones, around three quarters occurring once. The sequenced sample was memory CD4+ T cells from PBMCs. Every receptor here comes from a man aged 18 to 29 in good health. Some clones in this sample may be carry-over from other donors' samples. Each CDR3 is given with its conserved first and last residue. The order of the fields is clone size, CDR3 length, J gene, V gene, D gene, CDR3 protein, CDR3 DNA. D genes are given only for firm matches. Clone size, where shown, is once, few, many, or a class for clones that have expanded.

few,15,TRBJ1-2,TRBV27,.,CASSFGRVGDYGYTF,TGTGCCAGCTCCTTCGGCAGAGTGGGTGACTATGGCTACACCTTC
.,15,TRBJ1-2,TRBV28,.,CASRPRESRGTGYTF,TGTGCCAGCAGACCCCGGGAGTCGAGGGGAACTGGCTACACCTTC
once,14,TRBJ1-5,TRBV11-3,.,CASSPHTHNQPQHF,TGTGCCAGCAGCCCACACACCCACAATCAGCCCCAGCATTTT
.,15,TRBJ2-7,TRBV7-3,TRBD2,CASSLTPSGSYEQYF,TGTGCCAGCAGCTTAACGCCTAGCGGGAGCTACGAGCAGTACTTC
.,12,TRBJ1-1,TRBV6-1,.,CTTTLGDTEAFF,TGTACCACAACCTTGGGGGACACTGAAGCTTTCTTT
.,12,TRBJ2-1,TRBV5-4,.,CASSTGTREQFF,TGTGCCAGCAGCACCGGGACCCGCGAGCAGTTCTTC
.,15,TRBJ2-5,TRBV14,.,CASSQGEYPQETQYF,TGTGCCAGCAGCCAAGGAGAATACCCGCAAGAGACCCAGTACTTC
.,15,TRBJ1-5,TRBV2,TRBD1,CASTGTGGNNQPQHF,TGTGCCAGCACGGGGACAGGGGGAAACAATCAGCCCCAGCATTTT
few,15,TRBJ2-3,TRBV5-1,TRBD2,CASSLELAGTDTQYF,TGCGCCAGCAGCCTTGAACTAGCGGGGACAGATACGCAGTATTTT
few,12,TRBJ1-1,TRBV7-2,.,CASRYVNTEAFF,TGTGCCAGCAGATATGTGAACACTGAAGCTTTCTTT
.,12,TRBJ2-7,TRBV7-9,.,CASSLEQGRQYF,TGTGCCAGCAGCTTAGAACAGGGAAGGCAGTACTTC
.,16,TRBJ2-3,TRBV28,TRBD2,CASRRSSGRAGDTQYF,TGTGCCAGCAGGCGATCCAGCGGGAGGGCCGGAGATACGCAGTATTTT
.,15,TRBJ2-1,TRBV4-1,.,CASSHGAVVYNEQFF,TGCGCCAGCAGCCATGGGGCCGTGGTCTACAATGAGCAGTTCTTC
.,14,TRBJ1-2,TRBV2,TRBD1,CASSPGTGNYGYTF,TGTGCCAGCAGTCCAGGGACAGGGAACTATGGCTACACCTTC
.,17,TRBJ2-1,TRBV30,.,CAWSRPPLGSSYNEQFF,TGTGCCTGGAGTCGTCCCCCTTTGGGGAGCTCCTACAATGAGCAGTTCTTC
.,13,TRBJ2-1,TRBV7-3,.,CASSSGTGNEQFF,TGTGCCAGCAGCTCGGGGACGGGCAATGAGCAGTTCTTC
many,13,TRBJ1-5,TRBV5-4,.,CASSLGGRGHQHF,TGTGCCAGCAGCTTGGGAGGGCGGGGCCACCAGCATTTT
.,13,TRBJ2-7,TRBV30,TRBD2,CAWSVTSGMGQYF,TGTGCCTGGAGTGTAACTAGCGGGATGGGGCAGTACTTC
few,14,TRBJ2-2,TRBV7-7,.,CASSPEWNTGELFF,TGTGCCAGCAGCCCTGAATGGAACACCGGGGAGCTGTTTTTT
.,14,TRBJ2-7,TRBV11-2,.,CASSPGPPRRGQYF,TGTGCCAGCAGCCCCGGGCCACCTCGGAGAGGGCAGTACTTC
.,19,TRBJ1-2,TRBV28,.,CASSTLQGLSRFTHYGYTF,TGTGCCAGCAGTACCCTACAGGGCTTGTCACGCTTCACCCACTATGGCTACACCTTC
.,11,TRBJ2-7,TRBV6-5,.,CASQSSWEQYF,TGTGCCAGCCAATCCAGCTGGGAGCAGTACTTC
.,18,TRBJ1-1,TRBV12-5,.,CASGLFWQNTSRNTEAFF,TGTGCTAGTGGTTTGTTTTGGCAAAACACCTCTCGAAACACTGAAGCTTTCTTT
.,14,TRBJ1-1,TRBV5-1,.,CASSSQGGNTEAFF,TGCGCCAGCAGCTCCCAGGGAGGGAACACTGAAGCTTTCTTT
.,14,TRBJ1-2,TRBV15,.,CATGDTPFGYGYTF,TGTGCCACCGGGGACACCCCCTTCGGCTATGGCTACACCTTC
few,15,TRBJ2-3,TRBV11-2,.,CASSPVGTSTDTQYF,TGTGCCAGCAGCCCAGTAGGGACTAGCACAGATACGCAGTATTTT